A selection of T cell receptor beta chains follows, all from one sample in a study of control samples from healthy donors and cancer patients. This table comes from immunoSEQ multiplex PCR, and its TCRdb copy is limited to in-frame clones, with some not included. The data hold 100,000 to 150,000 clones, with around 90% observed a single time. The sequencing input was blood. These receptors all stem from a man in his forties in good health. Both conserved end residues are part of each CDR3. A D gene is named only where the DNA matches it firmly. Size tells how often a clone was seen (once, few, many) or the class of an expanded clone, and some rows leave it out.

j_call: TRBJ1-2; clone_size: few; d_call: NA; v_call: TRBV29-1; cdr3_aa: CSVGKVGVGYGYTF; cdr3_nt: TGCAGCGTGGGGAAAGTGGGCGTTGGCTATGGCTACACCTTC
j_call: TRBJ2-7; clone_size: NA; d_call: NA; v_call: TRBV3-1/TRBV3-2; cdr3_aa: CASSRDQYEQYF; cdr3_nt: TGTGCCAGCAGCCGGGACCAATACGAGCAGTACTTC
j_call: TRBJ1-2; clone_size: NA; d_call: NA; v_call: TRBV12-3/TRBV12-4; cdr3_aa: CASSYNYGYTF; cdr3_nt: TGTGCCAGCAGTTATAACTATGGCTACACCTTC
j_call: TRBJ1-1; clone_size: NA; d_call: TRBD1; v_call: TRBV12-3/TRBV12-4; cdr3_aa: CASSFPGTAEAFF; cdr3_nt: TGTGCCAGCAGTTTTCCCGGGACAGCAGAAGCTTTCTTT
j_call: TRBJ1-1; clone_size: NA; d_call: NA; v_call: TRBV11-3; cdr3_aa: CASSQIRQGKAFF; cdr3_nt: TGTGCCAGCAGCCAGATCCGGCAGGGGAAAGCTTTCTTT
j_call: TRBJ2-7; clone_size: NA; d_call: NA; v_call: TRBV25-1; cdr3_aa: CASSESSGAVYEQYF; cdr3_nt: TGTGCCAGCAGTGAATCCTCAGGAGCGGTCTACGAGCAGTACTTC
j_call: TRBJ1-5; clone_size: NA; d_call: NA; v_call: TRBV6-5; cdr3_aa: CASRPTGSSNQPQHF; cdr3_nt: TGTGCCAGCAGACCGACGGGGTCTAGCAATCAGCCCCAGCATTTT
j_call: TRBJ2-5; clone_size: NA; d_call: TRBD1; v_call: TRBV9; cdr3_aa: CASSAHRQGAGETQYF; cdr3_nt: TGTGCCAGCAGCGCCCACCGACAGGGGGCCGGAGAGACCCAGTACTTC
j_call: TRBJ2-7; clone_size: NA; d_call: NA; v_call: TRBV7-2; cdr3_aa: CASSLAAQRYEQYF; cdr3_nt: TGTGCCAGCAGCTTAGCGGCACAGCGCTACGAGCAGTACTTC
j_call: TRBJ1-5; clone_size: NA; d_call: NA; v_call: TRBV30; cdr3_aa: CAWSVYRSNQPQHF; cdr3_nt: TGTGCCTGGAGTGTTTATCGGTCCAATCAGCCCCAGCATTTT
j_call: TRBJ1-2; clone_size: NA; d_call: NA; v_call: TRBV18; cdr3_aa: CASSPLDTNYGYTF; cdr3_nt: TGTGCCAGCTCACCGCTAGACACGAACTATGGCTACACCTTC
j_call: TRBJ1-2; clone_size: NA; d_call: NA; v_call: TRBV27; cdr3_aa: CASSSNGKYGYTF; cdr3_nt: TGTGCCAGCAGTTCAAACGGAAAGTATGGCTACACCTTC
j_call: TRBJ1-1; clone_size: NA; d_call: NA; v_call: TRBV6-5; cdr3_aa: CASTDTEAFF; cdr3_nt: TGTGCCAGCACGGACACTGAAGCTTTCTTT
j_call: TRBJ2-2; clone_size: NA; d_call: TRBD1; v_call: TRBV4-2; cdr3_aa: CASSQGQSNTGELFF; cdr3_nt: TGTGCCAGCAGCCAGGGACAGTCAAACACCGGGGAGCTGTTTTTT
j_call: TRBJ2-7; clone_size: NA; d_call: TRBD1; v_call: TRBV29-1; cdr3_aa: CSVGRQGLEQYF; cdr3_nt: TGCAGCGTTGGACGACAGGGATTAGAGCAGTACTTC
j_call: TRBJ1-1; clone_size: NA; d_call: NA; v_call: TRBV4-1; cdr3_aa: CASSIRESNTEAFF; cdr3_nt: TGCGCCAGCAGTATCCGGGAATCGAACACTGAAGCTTTCTTT